The 5 T cell receptor beta chains in this list originate from one sample, sequenced in a study of blood T cell repertoires in COVID-19. Repertoires were generated with immunoSEQ multiplex PCR, while TCRdb's copy carries only in-frame clones and drops some. There are approximately 300,000 clones in the sample; about 90% occur only once, and around 10% lies in the top ten. The sequenced sample consisted of peripheral blood. These receptor sequences come from a woman in her twenties or thirties with COVID-19, enrolled during active disease.

CDR3 in DNA: TGTGCCTGGAGTCCCTGGACTAGCGGGAATTACGAGCAGTACTTC. It translates to CAWSPWTSGNYEQYF. V gene TRBV30 combines with J gene TRBJ2-7, with TRBD2 identical over 12 bases. The CDR3 runs to 15 residues. Per the germline V gene, CDR1 is GTSNPN and CDR2 is SVGIG (reference sequence). The trim removed 2 bases at V and 4 bases at J, leaving 6 bases unmatched. The variable domain in full, completed from reference TRBV30 and TRBJ2-7, reads SQTIHQWPATLVQPVGSPLSLECTVEGTSNPNLYWYRQAAGRGLQLLFYSVGIGQISSEVPQNLSASRPQDRQFILSSKKLLLSDSGFYLCAWSPWTSGNYEQYFGPGTRLTVT.

The chain joins TRBV18 to TRBJ2-2, with 9 bases matching TRBD1. The CDR3 length is 15 residues. The ends lost 4 bases at V and 7 bases at J; junction bases unmatched: 7. Germline CDR1 and CDR2: KGHSH and LQKENI. CDR3 nucleotides: TGTGCCAGCTCACGTGGACAGGGGTCGGTCGGGGAGCTGTTTTTT. Translated: CASSRGQGSVGELFF. Variable domain in full (rest from reference TRBV18 and TRBJ2-2): NAGVMQNPRHLVRRRGQEARLRCSPMKGHSHVYWYRQLPEEGLKFMVYLQKENIIDESGMPKERFSAEFPKEGPSILRIQQVVRGDSAAYFCASSRGQGSVGELFFGEGSRLTVL.

CDR3 amino acids: CASRGGNYGYTF. The DNA for the CDR3 is TGTGCCAGCAGGGGGGGAAACTATGGCTACACCTTC. The V and J genes are TRBV7-2 and TRBJ1-2; D might be TRBD1 (5 bases). The CDR3 length is 12 residues. CDR1 SGHTA and CDR2 FQGNSA come from the germline V gene. V was cut by 6 bases and J by 2 bases, with 7 bases left in between.

The chain is built from TRBV25-1 and TRBJ2-2, with TRBD2 identical over 16 bases. Trimming at V came to 7 bases and at J to 6 bases, leaving 11 bases not matched to a gene. The germline gives CDR1 MGHDK, CDR2 SYGVNS. The CDR3 contains 18 residues. In DNA, the CDR3 is TGTGCCAGCACCCAAACCGGGACTAGCGGGAGGGCCGCCGGGGAGCTGTTTTTT. It specifies CASTQTGTSGRAAGELFF. The variable domain in full, completed from reference TRBV25-1 and TRBJ2-2, reads EADIYQTPRYLVIGTGKKITLECSQTMGHDKMYWYQQDPGMELHLIHYSYGVNSTEKGDLSSESTVSRIRTEHFPLTLESARPSHTSQYLCASTQTGTSGRAAGELFFGEGSRLTVL.

This rearrangement joins TRBV15 to TRBJ1-5, with TRBD1 matching over 7 bases. Trimming took 1 base from V and 3 from J; bases not matched to a gene: 6. The CDR3 length is 16 residues. Germline V CDR1 and CDR2: LNHNV, YYDKDF (reference sequence). The CDR3, as DNA: TGTGCCACCAGCAGAGTTTTGGACAGGCCCAATCAGCCCCAGCATTTT. Its translation: CATSRVLDRPNQPQHF.